In this sample, the clone carrying this T cell receptor (beta chain) turned up many times. The target antigen is unknown. Sequencing templates came from extracted RNA that was reverse transcribed into cDNA. Only in-frame clones appear in the TCRdb table, and some are missing; sequencing was by immunoSEQ multiplex PCR. Of about 210,000 clones listed, about 50% are singletons. Treatment: oral pan-JAK inhibitor, 5-10 mg twice daily. The sample originates from a study of CD8+ T cells in alopecia areata. Study-level findings and limits: Scalp clonality decreased significantly with tofacitinib, and so did expanded CD8+ clones among the top 100. Elevated clonality characterized lesional scalp relative to normal scalp, particularly in alopecia totalis/universalis.

Per germline, CDR1 LGHNA and CDR2 YSLEER. Trimming took off 5 bases at V and 7 bases at J, with 11 bases between the two ends. This CDR3 contains 12 residues. The V and J genes are TRBV4-3 and TRBJ1-1; D is uncertain. The specimen was CD4+ T cells sorted from blood, collected at week 4, from a patient treated with tofacitinib. The TCR originated in a human donor with alopecia areata. The CDR3 nucleotides are TGCGCCAGCAGCTTAGATCGGGATGAAGCTTTCTTT. Translated: CASSLDRDEAFF.